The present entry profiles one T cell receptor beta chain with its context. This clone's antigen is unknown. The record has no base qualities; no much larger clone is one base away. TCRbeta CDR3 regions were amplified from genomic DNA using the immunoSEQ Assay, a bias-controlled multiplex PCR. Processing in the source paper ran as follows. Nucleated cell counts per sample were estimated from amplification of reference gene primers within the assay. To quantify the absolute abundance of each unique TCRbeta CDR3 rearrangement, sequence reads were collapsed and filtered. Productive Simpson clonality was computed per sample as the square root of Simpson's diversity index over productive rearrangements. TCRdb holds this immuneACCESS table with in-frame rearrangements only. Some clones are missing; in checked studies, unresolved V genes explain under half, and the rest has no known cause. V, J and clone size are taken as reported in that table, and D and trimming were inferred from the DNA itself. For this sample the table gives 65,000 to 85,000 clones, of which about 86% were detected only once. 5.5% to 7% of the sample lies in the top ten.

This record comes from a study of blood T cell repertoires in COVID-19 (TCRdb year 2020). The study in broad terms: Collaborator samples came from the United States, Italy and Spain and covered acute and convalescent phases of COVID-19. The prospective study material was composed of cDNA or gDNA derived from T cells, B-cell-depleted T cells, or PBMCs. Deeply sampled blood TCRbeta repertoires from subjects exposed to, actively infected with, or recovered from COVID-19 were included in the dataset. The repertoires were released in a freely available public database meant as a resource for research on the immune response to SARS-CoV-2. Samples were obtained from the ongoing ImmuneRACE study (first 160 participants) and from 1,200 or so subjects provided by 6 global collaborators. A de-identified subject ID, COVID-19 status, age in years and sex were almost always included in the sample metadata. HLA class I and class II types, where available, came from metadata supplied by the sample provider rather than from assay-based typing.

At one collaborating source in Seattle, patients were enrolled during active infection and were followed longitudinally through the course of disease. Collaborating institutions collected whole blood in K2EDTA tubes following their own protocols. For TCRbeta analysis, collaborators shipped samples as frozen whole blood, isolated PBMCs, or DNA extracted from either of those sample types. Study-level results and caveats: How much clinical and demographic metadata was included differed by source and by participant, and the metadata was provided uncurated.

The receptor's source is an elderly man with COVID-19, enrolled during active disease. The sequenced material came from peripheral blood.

The sequenced DNA is TGTGCCAGCAGTGAACTACCCCCGGAGGGTCAGCCCCAGCATTTT. This codes for CASSELPPEGQPQHF. The chain is encoded by TRBV6-1 joined to TRBJ1-5; no D gene can be assigned with confidence. V loses 2 bases of germline sequence and J loses 6 bases, and the interval between the two ends is 14 bases. For CDR1 and CDR2, the germline V gene lists MNHNS and SASEGT. The CDR3 runs 15 residues from the cysteine to the phenylalanine. Kept here is only the CDR3 DNA, which spans 45 bases and is read in frame from base 1.